These 31 T cell receptor beta chains were all obtained from the same sample, sequenced in a study of response to subunit inactivated influenza vaccine. TCRdb passed the RT-PCR reads through MiXCR, listing each CDR3 protein once. This table has a few hundred thousand distinct CDR3 sequences, approximately 15% appearing once. Sequenced here: PBMCs from blood, sampled roughly 12 days after vaccination. The receptors derive from a man aged 50-59 years who received an inactivated influenza vaccine.

The chain joins TRBV19 to TRBJ2-4, with D uncertain. This CDR3 has 15 residues. Germline V gene data show CDR1 as LNHDA and CDR2 as SQIVND (reference sequence). V was cut by 9 bases and J by 0 bases, with 15 bases left in between. In DNA, the CDR3 is TGTGCCAGCAAATCCGGACGGCTAGCCAAAAACATTCAGTACTTC. The encoded protein is CASKSGRLAKNIQYF.

This clonotype was observed a few times. This chain links TRBV7-2 with TRBJ2-2, with 11 bases that match TRBD2. CDR3 size: 16 residues. V lost 6 bases, J lost 5 bases, and 8 bases stayed unmatched. From germline, CDR1 is SGHTA and CDR2 FQGNSA. CDR3: CASRSSSGGLTGELFF. DNA of the CDR3: TGTGCCAGCAGATCCTCTAGCGGGGGGCTAACCGGGGAGCTGTTTTTT.

The chain combines TRBV25-1 with TRBJ2-1; 10 nucleotides match TRBD1. V lost 4 bases to trimming and J lost 3 bases; unmatched junction nucleotides: 9. CDR1 and CDR2 from the germline V gene are MGHDK and SYGVNS. This CDR3 region has 17 residues. In DNA, the CDR3 is TGTGCCAGCAGTGGAGCTACCGGGACAGGGGACTACAATGAGCAGTTCTTC. Protein sequence: CASSGATGTGDYNEQFF.

This chain links TRBV11-2 with TRBJ2-5; D remains ambiguous. CDR1 is SGHAT, CDR2 FQNNGV, per germline. This CDR3 is built from 12 residues. V lost 1 base to trimming and J lost 9 bases, with 9 bases between them. The CDR3 reads CASSLVVGAQYF. CDR3 in DNA: TGTGCCAGCAGCTTAGTCGTGGGTGCCCAGTACTTC.

This sequence joins TRBV29-1 and TRBJ2-2; 9 bases match TRBD2. The V gene's germline CDR1 is SQVTM and CDR2 ANQGSEA. The junction had 11 bases not matched to a gene; V was cut back by 3 bases and J by 6 bases. The length of the CDR3 is 16 residues. The CDR3 DNA is TGCAGCGTTGAGTTGCGGGGGGGACGGAGTCCCGGGGAGCTGTTTTTT. This codes for CSVELRGGRSPGELFF.

The rearrangement joins TRBV11-1 to TRBJ1-6, with D possibly TRBD1 on 5 matching bases. Looked up from germline, CDR1 is SGHAT and CDR2 is FQDESV (reference sequence). There are 19 residues in the CDR3. Trimming stripped 2 bases from V and 10 bases from J, with 27 bases between. The CDR3 loop reads CASSLRGGTEGRSQSPLHF. DNA for the CDR3: TGTGCCAGCAGCTTAAGGGGAGGGACGGAGGGTCGGTCACAATCACCCCTCCACTTT.

There are many counts of this clonotype. The CDR3 DNA is TGCAGTGCTAGAGTACTCACTAGCGGGAACAATGAGCAGTTCTTC. Amino acids: CSARVLTSGNNEQFF. The J gene is TRBJ2-1, the V gene TRBV20-1, with 10 bases lining up with TRBD2. Germline V lookup: CDR1 DFQATT, CDR2 SNEGSKA (reference sequence). CDR3 length equals 15 residues. Losses at the gene ends were 1 base for V and 5 bases for J; bases not matched to a gene: 5.

The V call is TRBV7-6, the J call TRBJ2-6, with 7 bases fitting TRBD1. Germline values: CDR1 SGHVS, CDR2 FNYEAQ. This CDR3 region has 19 residues. V gave up 0 bases and J gave up 0 bases; unmatched junction bases: 8. CDR3 sequence reads: CASSLAPTGSNSGANVLTF. The CDR3 DNA is TGTGCCAGCAGCTTAGCACCGACAGGGTCGAACTCTGGGGCCAACGTCCTGACTTTC.

The V and J genes are TRBV6-1 and TRBJ2-1, with no clear D. Germline CDR1 and CDR2: MNHNS and SASEGT. The ends were cut back, 11 bases at V and 0 bases at J, with 11 bases in the middle. CDR3 size: 13 residues. The CDR3, as DNA: TGTGCCGTGGAAGTCCGCTCCTACAATGAGCAGTTCTTC. Amino acid sequence: CAVEVRSYNEQFF.

The chain carries TRBV4-3 and TRBJ2-3, with 8 bases that match TRBD2. The V segment lost 0 bases and the J segment 1 base; nucleotides outside the gene matches: 9. The CDR3 is made up of 18 amino acids. From germline, CDR1 is LGHNA and CDR2 YSLEER. The CDR3 loop is CASSQDPGLGTGTDTQYF. The CDR3, as DNA: TGCGCCAGCAGCCAAGATCCGGGACTAGGGACCGGCACAGATACGCAGTATTTT.

This sequence joins TRBV4-2 and TRBJ2-3; D is uncertain. Looked up from germline, CDR1 is LGHNA and CDR2 is YNFKEQ. Between the trimmed V and J ends, which lost 4 bases and 4 bases, there was a span of 12 bases. The CDR3 length is 14 residues. As DNA, the CDR3 is TGTGCCAGCAGCCGAAAGACTGGGGCAGATACGCAGTATTTT. It yields the protein CASSRKTGADTQYF.

This clonotype was observed a handful of times. The rearrangement joins TRBV29-1 to TRBJ2-1; 12 bases are shared with TRBD2. The CDR3 has 19 amino acids. The ends lost 1 base at V and 0 bases at J; junction bases unmatched: 10. CDR1 is SQVTM and CDR2 is ANQGSEA in the germline V gene. The CDR3 loop reads CSVEGWTSGTTHSYNEQFF. The CDR3, as DNA: TGCAGCGTTGAAGGGTGGACTAGCGGGACGACCCACTCCTACAATGAGCAGTTCTTC.

This clonotype has a handful of counts. The gene calls are TRBV7-9 and TRBJ2-1, with D maybe TRBD2 (5 bases). There are 11 residues in the CDR3. Looked up from germline, CDR1 is SEHNR and CDR2 is FQNEAQ (reference sequence). Trimming pared 8 bases from V and 6 bases from J, leaving 8 bases between. The CDR3 DNA reads TGTGCCAGCCGAGGGCTCAATGAGCAGTTCTTC. It encodes CASRGLNEQFF.

The J gene is TRBJ2-1, the V gene TRBV6-6; D gene unclear. V was trimmed by 7 bases and J by 9 bases, leaving 16 bases between them. The germline gives CDR1 MNHNY, CDR2 SVGAGI (reference sequence). The length of the CDR3 is 13 residues. Here the CDR3 reads CASNQLGKGEQFF. CDR3 in DNA: TGTGCCAGCAACCAACTTGGGAAGGGTGAGCAGTTCTTC.

In this sample, this clonotype turned up a few times. The chain links TRBV28 to TRBJ2-7; 8 bases align to TRBD1. Germline CDR1 and CDR2: MDHEN and SYDVKM. V dropped 7 bases and J dropped 4; count of bases not matched to a gene: 6. This CDR3 comprises 13 residues. CDR3 nucleotide sequence: TGTGCCAGCAAGTTCCGGGACAGGTACGAGCAGTACTTC. It specifies CASKFRDRYEQYF.

This clonotype was seen repeatedly, ten times or more. J is TRBJ2-7 and V is TRBV7-9, with D perhaps given as TRBD1 or TRBD2 (5 bases each). Between the trimmed V and J ends, which lost 4 bases and 3 bases, there was a span of 19 bases. Germline-derived CDR1 and CDR2 are SEHNR and FQNEAQ (reference sequence). The CDR3 runs to 16 residues. As DNA, the CDR3 is TGTGCCAGCAGCTCGAACTCAGGGACGTCTCTCTACGAGCAGTACTTC. Translation gives CASSSNSGTSLYEQYF.

The chain couples TRBV10-3 to TRBJ1-1; 8 bases map to TRBD1. Germline values: CDR1 ENHRY, CDR2 SYGVKD. The CDR3 spans 15 residues. V lost 3 bases to trimming and J lost 4 bases; unmatched junction nucleotides: 7. CDR3 DNA sequence: TGTGCCATCAGTGAATCGGGACAGGCCGTCACTGAAGCTTTCTTT. It is translated as CAISESGQAVTEAFF.

The rearrangement links TRBV18 to TRBJ2-2; 13 nucleotides match TRBD2. CDR1 and CDR2 from the germline V gene are KGHSH and LQKENI. Germline trimming cut 5 bases from V and 4 bases from J; bases unmatched to any gene: 4. This CDR3 is built from 16 residues. The CDR3 coding sequence is TGTGCCAGCTCAATTGGACTAGCGGGAGTCACCGGGGAGCTGTTTTTT. As protein: CASSIGLAGVTGELFF.

V gene TRBV5-5 combines with J gene TRBJ2-1; no clear D gene. This CDR3 is 18 amino acids long. The germline V gene encodes CDR1 SGHKS and CDR2 YYEKEE (reference sequence). V was clipped by 0 bases and J by 3 bases, with 19 bases between them. Here the CDR3 reads CASSLDTDLTYNYNEQFF. CDR3 nucleotides: TGTGCCAGCAGCTTGGATACGGATTTGACATACAACTACAATGAGCAGTTCTTC.

The count of this clonotype is one. This sequence joins TRBV12-3 or TRBV12-4 and TRBJ2-5; TRBD2 agrees at 10 bases. The junction had 9 bases not matched to a gene; V was cut back by 1 base and J by 4 bases. The CDR3 has 17 residues. The CDR3 DNA reads TGTGCCAGCAGTTTAGGGGGCGCTAGCGGGGGAGGAGAGACCCAGTACTTC. As protein: CASSLGGASGGGETQYF.

This rearrangement joins TRBV18 to TRBJ2-1; no firm D call. The CDR3 loop spans 13 amino acids. Germline CDR1 is KGHSH and CDR2 is LQKENI. Trimming pared 2 bases from V and 6 bases from J, leaving 8 bases between. CDR3 in amino acids: CASSPLNRNEQFF. In nucleotides, the CDR3 is TGTGCCAGCTCACCATTGAATCGCAATGAGCAGTTCTTC.

This clonotype was seen ten or more times. This chain connects TRBV4-1 to TRBJ2-5; D call uncertain. There are 17 residues in the CDR3. Trimming left V 0 bases short and J 4 bases short, with 18 bases between. The germline V gene encodes CDR1 MGHRA and CDR2 YSYEKL. The CDR3 spells CASSQDFRRPNRETQYF. The CDR3 bases are TGCGCCAGCAGCCAAGATTTTAGACGCCCCAACCGAGAGACCCAGTACTTC.

The table lists this clonotype with many counts. The J gene is TRBJ2-1, the V gene TRBV7-9; 12 nucleotides line up with TRBD2. CDR3 length: 15 amino acids. V lost 3 bases to trimming and J lost 4 bases; unmatched junction nucleotides: 1. Germline CDR1 is SEHNR and CDR2 is FQNEAQ (reference sequence). The CDR3: CASSFTSGGYNEQFF. Here the CDR3 DNA reads TGTGCCAGCAGCTTTACTAGCGGGGGGTACAATGAGCAGTTCTTC.

The chain couples TRBV7-2 to TRBJ2-2; D is unresolved. This CDR3 region has 13 residues. The V end was cut by 4 bases, the J end by 7 bases, with 10 bases between. From germline, CDR1 is SGHTA and CDR2 FQGNSA. In nucleotides, the CDR3 is TGTGCCAGCAGCTCAGGACGCAGCGGGGAGCTGTTTTTT. It is translated as CASSSGRSGELFF.

This rearrangement joins TRBV20-1 to TRBJ2-1; the match to TRBD1 covers 7 bases. With 1 base clipped from V and 0 bases from J, the junction kept 3 bases outside the gene matches. Germline V lookup: CDR1 DFQATT, CDR2 SNEGSKA (reference sequence). The CDR3 sequence is 15 residues long. In DNA, the CDR3 is TGCAGTGCTAGAGCGACAGGGCGCTCCTACAATGAGCAGTTCTTC. Protein product: CSARATGRSYNEQFF.

The chain couples TRBV6-5 to TRBJ2-5, with 7 positions matching TRBD2. The CDR3 runs 14 residues. Germline V CDR1 and CDR2: MNHEY, SVGAGI. V dropped 0 bases and J dropped 7; count of bases not matched to a gene: 5. The DNA of the CDR3 is TGTGCCAGCAGTTACTCCTTAGGCGGGGGGACCCAGTACTTC. As protein: CASSYSLGGGTQYF.

V gene TRBV6-5 combines with J gene TRBJ2-7; D may match TRBD1 or TRBD2 (5 bases each). CDR1 is MNHEY and CDR2 is SVGAGI in the germline V gene. The CDR3 totals 15 residues. Trimming left V 0 bases short and J 3 bases short, with 12 bases between. CDR3 DNA: TGTGCCAGCAGTTACTCGAGCTGGGGACGCTACGAGCAGTACTTC. This sequence encodes CASSYSSWGRYEQYF.

This clonotype has more than one count but fewer than ten. This sequence joins TRBV9 and TRBJ2-2; tentatively, D is TRBD2 (6 bases). Germline CDR1 is SGDLS and CDR2 is YYNGEE. V dropped 0 bases and J dropped 7 bases, with 10 bases sitting between them. CDR3 length: 14 amino acids. The CDR3 DNA reads as TGTGCCAGCAGCGTAGCGGCTAGCGTCGGGGAGCTGTTTTTT. Translating gives CASSVAASVGELFF.

This clonotype was counted a few times. The chain is built from TRBV10-2 and TRBJ1-6; no clear D gene. V lost 0 bases and J 7 bases, leaving 7 bases between the germline ends. CDR1 is WSHSY and CDR2 is SAAADI in the germline V gene. This CDR3 has 14 amino acids. This CDR3 reads CASSESGVNSPLHF. The CDR3 DNA reads TGCGCCAGCAGTGAGTCTGGGGTGAATTCACCCCTCCACTTT.

The V gene is TRBV3-1, the J gene TRBJ1-2, with D perhaps matching TRBD1 (5 bases). The CDR3 runs 15 residues. From germline, CDR1 is LGHDT and CDR2 YNNKEL (reference sequence). Trimming removed 0 bases from V and 4 bases from J, with 12 bases in between. The CDR3 DNA sequence: TGTGCCAGCAGCCAAGATCCGAAGGGGTTCTATGGCTACACCTTC. Protein product: CASSQDPKGFYGYTF.

The chain recombines TRBV4-2 with TRBJ2-1; 11 nucleotides line up with TRBD2. Per germline, CDR1 LGHNA and CDR2 YNFKEQ. V gave up 3 bases and J gave up 6 bases; unmatched junction bases: 7. The CDR3 covers 16 residues. CDR3 sequence (DNA): TGTGCCAGCAGCCACGGAGGGACTAGCGGAGGCAATGAGCAGTTCTTC. This encodes CASSHGGTSGGNEQFF.